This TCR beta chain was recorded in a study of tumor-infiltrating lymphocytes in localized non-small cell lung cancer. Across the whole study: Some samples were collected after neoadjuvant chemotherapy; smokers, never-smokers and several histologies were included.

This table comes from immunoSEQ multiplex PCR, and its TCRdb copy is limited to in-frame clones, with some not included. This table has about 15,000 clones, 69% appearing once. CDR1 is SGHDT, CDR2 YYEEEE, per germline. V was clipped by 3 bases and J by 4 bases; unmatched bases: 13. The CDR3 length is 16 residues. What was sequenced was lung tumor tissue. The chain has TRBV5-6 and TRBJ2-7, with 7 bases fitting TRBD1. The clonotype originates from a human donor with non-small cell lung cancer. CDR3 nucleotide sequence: TGTGCCAGCAGCTATAACAGGGGCAGGATCAATTACGAGCAGTACTTC. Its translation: CASSYNRGRINYEQYF.